What follows are 14 T cell receptor beta chains derived from one specimen sequenced in a study of T cells in Graves' hyperthyroidism and ophthalmopathy. Researchers took RNA transcripts and amplified the TCR beta CDR3 regions from them. TCR CDR3 regions were first amplified by RT-PCR with HTBI primers. TCRdb reprocessed the multiplex PCR reads via MiXCR and lists one record per CDR3 protein. The table shows some 620,000 distinct CDR3 sequences, with roughly 16% occurring only once. The sequenced material came from blood. Source of these receptors: a woman aged 25 to 39 with Graves' hyperthyroidism.

In the case of this clonotype: A much more abundant neighbour one base away suggests this may be a read error. The genes are TRBV6-2 or TRBV6-3 and TRBJ2-5, with 10 bases fitting TRBD1. Germline V lookup: CDR1 MNHEY, CDR2 SVGEGT. This CDR3 is 19 amino acids long. The V gene end was trimmed by 5 bases and the J gene end by 4 bases; junction bases not matched to a gene: 19. In nucleotides, the CDR3 is TGTGCCAGCAGTCGAACCCGGACAGGGGGGTGGGGGCGTGGAGAGACCCAGTACTTC. Amino acids: CASSRTRTGGWGRGETQYF.

The genes are TRBV15 and TRBJ2-1; no clear D gene. Germline CDR1 reads LNHNV; CDR2 reads YYDKDF (reference sequence). V lost 0 bases, J lost 7 bases, and 4 bases lay in between. This CDR3 spans 12 amino acids. CDR3 amino acids: CATSRDPNEQFF. The CDR3 nucleotides are TGTGCCACCAGCAGAGATCCGAATGAGCAGTTCTTC.

Points on this clonotype: This sequence may be a read error, since a much larger clone differs from it by one base. The chain combines TRBV18 with TRBJ2-1; a weak D match, TRBD1 (5 bases). The germline V gene encodes CDR1 KGHSH and CDR2 LQKENI. CDR3 length: 13 amino acids. V was pared by 5 bases and J by 12 bases, with 17 bases between. CDR3 bases: TGTGCCAGCTCAGCATCGACAGCAATCGCGCAGTTCTTC. Translation: CASSASTAIAQFF.

Ten or more counts support this clonotype. Written as DNA, the CDR3 is TGTGCCAGCAGACCGGGTTTCCGTCCTAGCTCCTACGAGCAGTACTTC. Translation: CASRPGFRPSSYEQYF. The V gene is TRBV28, the J gene TRBJ2-7; no clear D. V shed 6 bases and J shed 0 bases, with 18 bases lying between them. Germline V gene sequence: CDR1 MDHEN, CDR2 SYDVKM. The CDR3 has 16 amino acids.

This chain connects TRBV19 to TRBJ2-7, with 11 positions matching TRBD2. Germline V lookup: CDR1 LNHDA, CDR2 SQIVND (reference sequence). With V trimmed by 3 bases and J by 4 bases, 8 bases remained unmatched. The length of the CDR3 is 16 residues. The CDR3 loop reads CASSIRLAGGGYEQYF. The DNA of the CDR3 is TGTGCCAGTAGTATCCGCCTAGCGGGAGGAGGATACGAGCAGTACTTC.

This clonotype was counted a few times. This chain connects TRBV27 to TRBJ1-2; no clear D gene. Trimming cost V 4 bases and J 4 bases, with 10 bases left between them. CDR3 length equals 13 residues. Germline V gene data show CDR1 as MNHEY and CDR2 as SMNVEV (reference sequence). In nucleotides, the CDR3 is TGTGCCAGCAGTTCGGAGATAAGCTATGGCTACACCTTC. Protein sequence: CASSSEISYGYTF.

In this sample, this clonotype turned up many times. The chain combines TRBV12-3 or TRBV12-4 with TRBJ2-3; tentative D call: TRBD2 (6 bases). Between the trimmed V and J ends, which lost 4 bases and 3 bases, there was a span of 14 bases. This CDR3 has 15 residues. CDR3 loop: CASSSSGGRTDTQYF. CDR3 DNA sequence: TGTGCCAGCAGTTCGTCTGGGGGGAGGACAGATACGCAGTATTTT.

This clonotype was seen ten or more times. V and J are TRBV6-1 and TRBJ2-3; TRBD2 agrees at 10 bases. CDR3 length: 19 amino acids. V shed 0 bases, J shed 1 base, and the junction held 10 bases outside the gene matches. Germline CDR1 reads MNHNS; CDR2 reads SASEGT. CDR3 residues: CASSEAWRYGTSGTDTQYF. For the CDR3, the DNA is TGTGCCAGCAGTGAAGCATGGCGGTATGGGACTAGCGGCACAGATACGCAGTATTTT.

This clonotype appeared many times. The chain links TRBV29-1 to TRBJ2-7; a possible D gene is TRBD1 (6 bases). Germline CDR1 reads SQVTM; CDR2 reads ANQGSEA. Trimming took 7 bases from V and 1 from J, leaving 20 bases between them. This CDR3 is 15 amino acids long. The CDR3 spells CSATLRTAQSYEQYF. CDR3 bases: TGCAGCGCTACCCTCCGGACAGCCCAGTCCTACGAGCAGTACTTC.

This clonotype appeared a few times. The chain carries TRBV9 and TRBJ2-7; TRBD2 is a possible D gene (5 bases). V lost 0 bases and J 3 bases, leaving 13 bases between the germline ends. This CDR3 has 15 amino acids. Looked up from germline, CDR1 is SGDLS and CDR2 is YYNGEE. CDR3 in DNA: TGTGCCAGCAGCGTAGCTGGGAGCGCTCTCTACGAGCAGTACTTC. As protein: CASSVAGSALYEQYF.

The chain joins TRBV13 to TRBJ1-6, with D unclear. The V end lost 10 bases, the J end lost 8 bases, and 21 bases lay between the germline ends. Germline assignment: CDR1 PRHDT and CDR2 FYEKMQ (reference sequence). The CDR3 covers 15 residues. The CDR3 DNA reads as TGTGCCATCCAATCCTCCCGGGATCGGGATTCACCCCTCCACTTT. Amino acid sequence: CAIQSSRDRDSPLHF.

The rearrangement joins TRBV4-1 to TRBJ2-3, with D unclear. The length of the CDR3 is 18 residues. V lost 4 bases and J 2 bases, leaving 22 bases between the germline ends. Germline V gene lookup returns CDR1 MGHRA and CDR2 YSYEKL. The CDR3 protein is CASSREPPDFYSTDTQYF. In DNA form, the CDR3 reads TGCGCCAGCAGCCGAGAACCACCCGACTTCTACTCCACAGATACGCAGTATTTT.

This clonotype was detected many times. This chain links TRBV12-3 or TRBV12-4 with TRBJ1-2; D gene unclear. The CDR3 spans 13 residues. V lost 1 base, J lost 2 bases, and 5 bases lay in between. This CDR3 reads CASSLVQNYGYTF. The CDR3, as DNA: TGTGCCAGCAGTTTAGTACAGAACTATGGCTACACCTTC.

This clonotype came up many times. The CDR3 loop is CASRVQVSDGYTF. The CDR3 DNA follows: TGTGCCAGCAGGGTACAGGTCTCAGATGGCTACACCTTC. The chain links TRBV2 to TRBJ1-2; TRBD1 might be the D (5 bases). The CDR3 runs 13 residues. V shed 6 bases and J shed 6 bases, with 14 bases lying between them. Germline CDR1 is SNHLY and CDR2 is FYNNEI.